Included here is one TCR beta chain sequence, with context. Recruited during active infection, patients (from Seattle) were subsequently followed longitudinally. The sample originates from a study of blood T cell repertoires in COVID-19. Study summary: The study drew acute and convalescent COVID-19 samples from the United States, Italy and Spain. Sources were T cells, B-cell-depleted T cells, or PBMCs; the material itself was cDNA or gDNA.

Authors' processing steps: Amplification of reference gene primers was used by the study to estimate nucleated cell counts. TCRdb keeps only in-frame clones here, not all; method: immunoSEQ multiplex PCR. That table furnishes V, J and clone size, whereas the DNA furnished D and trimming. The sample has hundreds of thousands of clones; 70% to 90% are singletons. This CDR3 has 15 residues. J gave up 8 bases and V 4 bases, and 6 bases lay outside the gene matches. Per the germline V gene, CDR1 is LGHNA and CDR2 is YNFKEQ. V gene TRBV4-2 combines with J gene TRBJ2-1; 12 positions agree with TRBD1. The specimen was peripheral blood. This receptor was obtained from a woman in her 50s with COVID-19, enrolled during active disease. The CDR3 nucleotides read TGTGCCAGCAGCCCGGGGACAGGGGGCTTGGATGAGCAGTTCTTC. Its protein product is CASSPGTGGLDEQFF.